This T cell receptor beta chain was sequenced during a study of cytotoxic CD8 clonotypes in ibrutinib-treated CLL. Only in-frame clones appear in the TCRdb table, and some are missing; sequencing was by immunoSEQ multiplex PCR. The table includes about 97,000 clones, approximately 80% detected once. Sample: PBMCs, taken after 24 months of ibrutinib treatment. The sequence derives from a human donor with chronic lymphocytic leukemia.

This CDR3 reads CASSQGIQGPQQETQYF. The CDR3 DNA reads TGTGCCAGCAGCCAAGGAATTCAGGGACCCCAACAAGAGACCCAGTACTTC. The chain links TRBV14 to TRBJ2-5, with D perhaps assigned TRBD1 or TRBD2 (5 bases each). CDR1 is SGHDN and CDR2 is FVKESK in the germline V gene. The CDR3 has 17 residues. V lost 1 base and J lost 2, with 17 bases in between.